The 19 T cell receptor beta chains below come from one sample, sequenced in a study of cytomegalovirus exposure and HLA in healthy donors. The PCR had 60 Vbeta and 13 Jbeta primers. Clones were read by immunoSEQ multiplex PCR, and TCRdb kept only the in-frame ones, dropping some. The data contain 140,000 or so clones, around four fifths of them singletons. The sample consisted of PBMCs. These receptors were collected from a female donor in good health and CMV-seronegative.

This chain joins TRBV1 and TRBJ2-1; the table gives TRBD1 as D, unverified against the DNA. TRBV1 is described as a pseudogene. This CDR3 contains 15 residues. The CDR3 DNA follows: TGCACCAGCAGCCAAGAAAGGGGCAAGCTGCTTGAGCAGTTCTTC. Protein product: CTSSQERGKLLEQFF.

The chain combines TRBV30 with TRBJ2-1; D not resolved. Germline V gene sequence: CDR1 GTSNPN, CDR2 SVGIG (reference sequence). The CDR3 loop spans 12 amino acids. Trimming took off 3 bases at V and 7 bases at J, with 10 bases between the two ends. The CDR3 DNA reads TGTGCCTGGAGCCCAGGTTGGAATGAGCAGTTCTTC. It yields the protein CAWSPGWNEQFF. Filled out from reference TRBV30 and TRBJ2-1, the complete variable domain reads SQTIHQWPATLVQPVGSPLSLECTVEGTSNPNLYWYRQAAGRGLQLLFYSVGIGQISSEVPQNLSASRPQDRQFILSSKKLLLSDSGFYLCAWSPGWNEQFFGPGTRLTVL.

The chain uses TRBV9 and TRBJ2-5; D unresolved. This CDR3 has 12 residues. Germline CDR1 and CDR2: SGDLS and YYNGEE. V was cut by 3 bases and J by 5 bases, with 8 bases left in between. CDR3 sequence: CASSGARETQYF. The CDR3 nucleotides are TGTGCCAGCAGCGGAGCCCGGGAGACCCAGTACTTC.

There are a few counts of this clone. V and J are TRBV7-2 and TRBJ2-7; 8 bases line up with TRBD1. Germline V gives CDR1 SGHTA, CDR2 FQGNSA. J gave up 3 bases and V 6 bases, and 10 bases lay outside the gene matches. The CDR3 is 15 amino acids. The CDR3 protein is CASSGLTGESYEQYF. CDR3 in DNA: TGTGCCAGCAGTGGGCTGACAGGGGAAAGCTACGAGCAGTACTTC.

In this sample, this clone turned up many times. The V gene is TRBV27, the J gene TRBJ1-2, with D possibly being TRBD1 (5 bases). The length of the CDR3 is 13 residues. The germline V gene encodes CDR1 MNHEY and CDR2 SMNVEV (reference sequence). V lost 8 bases and J lost 6, with 16 bases in between. The CDR3 loop reads CASSQRAGHGYTF. CDR3 sequence (DNA): TGTGCCAGCTCCCAACGGGCAGGGCATGGCTACACCTTC.

V is TRBV5-1 and J is TRBJ2-7; TRBD1 agrees at 11 bases. The CDR3 is made up of 15 amino acids. Germline CDR1 reads SGHRS; CDR2 reads YFSETQ. V was pared by 4 bases and J by 2 bases, with 5 bases of the junction left unmatched. The CDR3: CASSKGQGAAYEQYF. The CDR3 DNA follows: TGCGCCAGCAGCAAAGGACAGGGGGCGGCCTACGAGCAGTACTTC.

The chain combines TRBV5-1 with TRBJ1-6; a weak D match, TRBD1 (6 bases). This CDR3 is built from 15 residues. Germline loops: CDR1 SGHRS, CDR2 YFSETQ. Trimming removed 3 bases from V and 7 bases from J, with 14 bases in between. The CDR3 DNA reads as TGCGCCAGCAGCTCCGCAGAAGGGGGAAATTCACCCCTCCACTTT. This encodes CASSSAEGGNSPLHF.

This clone was seen more than once but under ten times. The chain employs TRBV28 and TRBJ1-6; D unclear. The germline CDR1 and CDR2 sequences are MDHEN and SYDVKM. The V and J ends lost 6 bases and 6 bases respectively, with 6 bases between them. This CDR3 is built from 12 residues. The CDR3 region is CASSKLNSPLHF. Written as DNA, the CDR3 is TGTGCCAGCAGCAAACTTAATTCACCCCTCCACTTT.

The rearrangement uses TRBV6-4 and TRBJ2-5, with 9 positions matching TRBD2. The CDR3 runs 15 residues. In germline, CDR1 is MRHNA, CDR2 SNTAGT. The J segment lost 5 bases and the V segment lost 6 bases, leaving 10 bases of the junction unmatched. CDR3 nucleotides: TGTGCCAGCAGCGCCTCGACTAGCGGCGGGGAGACCCAGTACTTC. This translates into CASSASTSGGETQYF.

The chain is built from TRBV9 and TRBJ1-2; no clear D gene. There are 12 residues in the CDR3. Trimming left V 8 bases short and J 4 bases short, with 12 bases between. CDR1 and CDR2 from the germline V gene are SGDLS and YYNGEE. The CDR3 reads CASGWGGYGYTF. CDR3 DNA: TGTGCCAGTGGCTGGGGAGGCTATGGCTACACCTTC.

This chain joins TRBV7-9 and TRBJ1-2, with D unclear. Trimming took off 5 bases at V and 0 bases at J, with 16 bases between the two ends. Germline CDR1 SEHNR, CDR2 FQNEAQ (reference sequence). CDR3 length: 16 residues. The CDR3 loop reads CASSPITTGTNYGYTF. As DNA, the CDR3 is TGTGCCAGCAGCCCAATAACGACGGGTACTAACTATGGCTACACCTTC.

This clone was observed a single time. Germline and junction disagree at one end, which may indicate a read error. The chain employs TRBV7-9 and TRBJ1-2; the D gene is possibly TRBD1 (5 bases). The germline V gene encodes CDR1 SEHNR and CDR2 FQNEAQ (reference sequence). This CDR3 contains 13 residues. CDR3 protein: CASSPDSVNGYPF. The CDR3 DNA follows: TGTGCCAGCAGCCCTGACAGCGTCAATGGCTACCCCTTC.

The V and J genes are TRBV5-4 and TRBJ1-1; 10 bases fit TRBD1. This CDR3 spans 14 amino acids. The ends lost 3 bases at V and 4 bases at J; junction bases unmatched: 3. The germline V gene encodes CDR1 SGHNT and CDR2 YYREEE (reference sequence). CDR3 nucleotides: TGTGCCAGCAGCTCGGGACAGGGGAGCACTGAAGCTTTCTTT. It yields the protein CASSSGQGSTEAFF.

This sequence joins TRBV28 and TRBJ1-4; no clear D. V dropped 8 bases and J dropped 4 bases, with 11 bases sitting between them. This CDR3 contains 13 residues. Germline-derived CDR1 and CDR2 are MDHEN and SYDVKM. The CDR3 spells CASRGVDNEKLFF. The CDR3 DNA is TGTGCCAGCCGGGGAGTTGATAATGAAAAACTGTTTTTT.

The rearrangement links TRBV27 to TRBJ2-1; 13 nucleotides match TRBD2. Germline V CDR1 and CDR2: MNHEY, SMNVEV (reference sequence). J was trimmed by 8 bases and V by 6 bases; bases with no gene match: 7. This CDR3 contains 15 residues. CDR3 region: CASRPGLAGADEQFF. The CDR3 region has the DNA TGTGCCAGCAGACCAGGACTAGCGGGAGCCGATGAGCAGTTCTTC.

This clone was detected once. The gene calls are TRBV5-1 and TRBJ2-3; a weak D match, TRBD2 (6 bases). From germline, CDR1 is SGHRS and CDR2 YFSETQ. The CDR3 is made up of 15 amino acids. Trimming removed 3 bases at V and 4 bases at J, with 15 bases between. In DNA, the CDR3 is TGCGCCAGCAGCTCGGGACTCCACGGCGCAGATACGCAGTATTTT. This sequence encodes CASSSGLHGADTQYF.

The V gene is TRBV5-1, the J gene TRBJ2-1, with TRBD2 as a possible D gene (5 bases). The CDR3 is made up of 14 amino acids. Trimming cost V 4 bases and J 10 bases, with 18 bases left between them. CDR1 SGHRS and CDR2 YFSETQ come from the germline V gene. The CDR3 loop is CASSPALGREEQFF. The CDR3 DNA is TGCGCCAGCAGCCCCGCCCTGGGCCGGGAAGAGCAGTTCTTC.

In nucleotides, the CDR3 is TGTGCCAGCAGCGCTACTTATGGACAGGGACAGACCATGAACACTGAAGCTTTCTTT. It encodes CASSATYGQGQTMNTEAFF. V usage is TRBV5-4 and J usage is TRBJ1-1; TRBD1 matches 8 bases. The germline gives CDR1 SGHNT, CDR2 YYREEE (reference sequence). V was clipped by 4 bases and J by 0 bases; unmatched bases: 17. This CDR3 has 19 amino acids.

The V call is TRBV10-3, the J call TRBJ1-2, with no clear D. Deletions cut 10 bases from V and 4 bases from J, with 13 bases between. Germline CDR1 ENHRY, CDR2 SYGVKD. This CDR3 is built from 12 residues. In DNA form, the CDR3 reads TGTGCCAGCAAGGAACGGGGCTATGGCTACACCTTC. Protein product: CASKERGYGYTF.